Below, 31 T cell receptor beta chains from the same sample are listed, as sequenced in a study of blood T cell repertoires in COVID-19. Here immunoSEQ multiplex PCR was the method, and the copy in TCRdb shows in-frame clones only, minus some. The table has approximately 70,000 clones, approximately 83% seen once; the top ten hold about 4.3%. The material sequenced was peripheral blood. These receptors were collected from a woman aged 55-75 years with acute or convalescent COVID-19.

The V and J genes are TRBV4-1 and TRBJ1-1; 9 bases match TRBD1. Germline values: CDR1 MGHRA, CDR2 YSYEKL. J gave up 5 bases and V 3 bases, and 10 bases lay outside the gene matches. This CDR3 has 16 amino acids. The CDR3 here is CASSHVPGQGRTEAFF. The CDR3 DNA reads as TGCGCCAGCAGCCACGTCCCGGGACAGGGTCGGACTGAAGCTTTCTTT.

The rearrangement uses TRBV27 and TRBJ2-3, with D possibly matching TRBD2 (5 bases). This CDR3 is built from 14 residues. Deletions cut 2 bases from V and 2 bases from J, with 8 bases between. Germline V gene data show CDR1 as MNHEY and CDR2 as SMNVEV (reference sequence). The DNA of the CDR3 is TGTGCCAGCAGTTTAAGCCTAGCCACAGATACGCAGTATTTT. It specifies CASSLSLATDTQYF.

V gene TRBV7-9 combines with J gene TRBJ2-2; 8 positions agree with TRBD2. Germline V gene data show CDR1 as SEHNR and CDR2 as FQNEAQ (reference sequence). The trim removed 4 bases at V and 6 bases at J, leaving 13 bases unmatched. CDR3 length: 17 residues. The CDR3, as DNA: TGTGCCAGCAGCTCGCAGCCGGGACTAGTTTGGCCCGGGGAGCTGTTTTTT. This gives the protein CASSSQPGLVWPGELFF.

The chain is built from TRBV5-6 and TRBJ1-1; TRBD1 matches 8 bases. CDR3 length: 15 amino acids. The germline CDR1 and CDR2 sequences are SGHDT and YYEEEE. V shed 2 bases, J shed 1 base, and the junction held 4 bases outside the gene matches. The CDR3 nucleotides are TGTGCCAGCAGCTTCGTCGGGACAGGGAACACTGAAGCTTTCTTT. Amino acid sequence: CASSFVGTGNTEAFF. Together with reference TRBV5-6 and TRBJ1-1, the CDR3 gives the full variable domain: DAGVTQSPTHLIKTRGQQVTLRCSPKSGHDTVSWYQQALGQGPQFIFQYYEEEERQRGNFPDRFSGHQFPNYSSELNVNALLLGDSALYLCASSFVGTGNTEAFFGQGTRLTVV.

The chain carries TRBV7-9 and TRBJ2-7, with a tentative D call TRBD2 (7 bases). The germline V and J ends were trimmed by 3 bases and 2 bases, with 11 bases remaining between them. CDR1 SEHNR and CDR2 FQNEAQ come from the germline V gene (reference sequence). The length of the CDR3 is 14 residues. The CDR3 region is CASSFGGPPYEQYF. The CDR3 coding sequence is TGTGCCAGCAGCTTCGGGGGGCCTCCCTACGAGCAGTACTTC.

CDR3 residues: CASSIGGDRGEFYGYTF. Written as DNA, the CDR3 is TGTGCCAGTAGTATAGGCGGGGACAGGGGTGAATTTTATGGCTACACCTTC. The rearrangement links TRBV19 to TRBJ1-2; TRBD1 matches 10 bases. J was trimmed by 5 bases and V by 1 base; bases with no gene match: 10. This CDR3 spans 17 amino acids. Germline loops: CDR1 LNHDA, CDR2 SQIVND (reference sequence).

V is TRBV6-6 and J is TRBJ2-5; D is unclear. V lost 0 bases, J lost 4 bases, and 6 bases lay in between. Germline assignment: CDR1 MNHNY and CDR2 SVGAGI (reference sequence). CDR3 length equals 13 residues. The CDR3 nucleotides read TGTGCCAGCAGTTACTCGATAGCAGAGACCCAGTACTTC. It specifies CASSYSIAETQYF.

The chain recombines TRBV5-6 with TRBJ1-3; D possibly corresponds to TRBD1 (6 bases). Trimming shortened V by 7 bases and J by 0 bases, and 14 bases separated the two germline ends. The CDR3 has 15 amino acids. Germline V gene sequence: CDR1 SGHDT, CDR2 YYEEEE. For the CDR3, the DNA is TGTGCCAGCGGGTACAGGGTGAGCTCTGGAAACACCATATATTTT. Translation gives CASGYRVSSGNTIYF.

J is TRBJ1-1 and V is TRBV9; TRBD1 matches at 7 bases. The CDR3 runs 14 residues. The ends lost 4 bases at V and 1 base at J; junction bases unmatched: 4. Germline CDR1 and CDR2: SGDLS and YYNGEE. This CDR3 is CASSFRDRNTEAFF. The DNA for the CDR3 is TGTGCCAGCAGCTTCCGGGACAGGAACACTGAAGCTTTCTTT.

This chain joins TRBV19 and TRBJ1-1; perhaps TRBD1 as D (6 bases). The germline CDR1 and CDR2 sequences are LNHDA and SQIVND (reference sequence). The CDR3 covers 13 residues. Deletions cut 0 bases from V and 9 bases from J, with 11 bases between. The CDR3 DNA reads TGTGCCAGTAGTATAGACAGGGGCGGAAAAGCTTTCTTT. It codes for CASSIDRGGKAFF.

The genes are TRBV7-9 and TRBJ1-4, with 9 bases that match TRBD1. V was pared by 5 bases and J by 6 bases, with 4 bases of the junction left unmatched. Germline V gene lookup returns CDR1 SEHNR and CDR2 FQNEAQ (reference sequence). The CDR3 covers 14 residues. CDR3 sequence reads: CASSRTGVDEKLFF. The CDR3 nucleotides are TGTGCCAGCAGCCGGACAGGGGTGGATGAAAAACTGTTTTTT.

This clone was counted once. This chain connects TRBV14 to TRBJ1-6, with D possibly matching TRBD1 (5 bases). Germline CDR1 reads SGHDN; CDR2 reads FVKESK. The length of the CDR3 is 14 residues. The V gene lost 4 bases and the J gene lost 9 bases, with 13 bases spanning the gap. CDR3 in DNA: TGTGCCAGCAGCCGGGGGGGGTTAGGTTCACCCCTCCACTTT. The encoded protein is CASSRGGLGSPLHF.

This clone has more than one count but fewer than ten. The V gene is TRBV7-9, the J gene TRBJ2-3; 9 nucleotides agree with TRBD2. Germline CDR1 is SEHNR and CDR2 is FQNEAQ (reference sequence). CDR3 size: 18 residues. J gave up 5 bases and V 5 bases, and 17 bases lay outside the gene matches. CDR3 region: CASSAPPRLAGFKDTQYF. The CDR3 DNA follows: TGTGCCAGCAGCGCCCCCCCTCGGCTAGCGGGGTTTAAAGATACGCAGTATTTT.

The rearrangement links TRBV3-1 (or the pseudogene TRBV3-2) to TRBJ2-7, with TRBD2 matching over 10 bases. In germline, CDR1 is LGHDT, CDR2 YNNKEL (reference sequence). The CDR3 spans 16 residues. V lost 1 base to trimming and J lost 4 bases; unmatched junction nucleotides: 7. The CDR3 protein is CASSQGVAGGPYEQYF. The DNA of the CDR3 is TGTGCCAGCAGCCAAGGGGTAGCGGGGGGTCCTTACGAGCAGTACTTC.

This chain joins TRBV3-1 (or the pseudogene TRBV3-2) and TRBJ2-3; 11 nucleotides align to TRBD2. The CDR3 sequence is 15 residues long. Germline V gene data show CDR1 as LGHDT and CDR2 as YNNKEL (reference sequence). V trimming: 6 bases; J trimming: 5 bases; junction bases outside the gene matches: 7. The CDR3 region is CASSPSLAGGDTQYF. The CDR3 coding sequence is TGTGCCAGCAGTCCGAGTCTAGCGGGAGGAGATACGCAGTATTTT.

In DNA, the CDR3 is TGCGCCAGCAGCCGTAGCGGCGGAAACACCGGGGAGCTGTTTTTT. This gives the protein CASSRSGGNTGELFF. The V and J genes are TRBV4-1 and TRBJ2-2; possibly TRBD2 for D (6 bases). Germline assignment: CDR1 MGHRA and CDR2 YSYEKL. The V and J ends lost 4 bases and 2 bases respectively, with 11 bases between them. The CDR3 runs to 15 residues.

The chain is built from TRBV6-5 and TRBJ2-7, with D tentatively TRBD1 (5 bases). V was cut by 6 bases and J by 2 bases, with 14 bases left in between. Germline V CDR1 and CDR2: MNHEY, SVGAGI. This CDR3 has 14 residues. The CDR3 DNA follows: TGTGCCAGCAGGCAGGGCAGGCGAACCTACGAGCAGTACTTC. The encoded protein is CASRQGRRTYEQYF.

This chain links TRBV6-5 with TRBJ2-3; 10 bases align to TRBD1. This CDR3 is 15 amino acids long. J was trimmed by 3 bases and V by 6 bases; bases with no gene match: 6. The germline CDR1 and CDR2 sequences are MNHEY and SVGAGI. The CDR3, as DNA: TGTGCCAGCAGCCTCGGACAGGGGGAGACAGATACGCAGTATTTT. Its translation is CASSLGQGETDTQYF.

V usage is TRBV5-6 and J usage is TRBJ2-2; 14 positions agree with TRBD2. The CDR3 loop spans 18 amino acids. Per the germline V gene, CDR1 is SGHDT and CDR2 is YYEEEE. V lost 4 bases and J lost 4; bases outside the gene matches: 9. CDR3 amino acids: CASSPLGLAGGGTGELFF. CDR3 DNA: TGTGCCAGCAGCCCGCTTGGACTAGCGGGGGGAGGCACCGGGGAGCTGTTTTTT.

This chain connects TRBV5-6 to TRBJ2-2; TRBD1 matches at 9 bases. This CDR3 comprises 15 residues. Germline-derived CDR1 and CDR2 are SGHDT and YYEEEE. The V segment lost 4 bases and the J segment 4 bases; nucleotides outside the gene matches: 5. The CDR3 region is CASSPQGAGTGELFF. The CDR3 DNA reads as TGTGCCAGCAGCCCACAGGGGGCCGGCACCGGGGAGCTGTTTTTT.

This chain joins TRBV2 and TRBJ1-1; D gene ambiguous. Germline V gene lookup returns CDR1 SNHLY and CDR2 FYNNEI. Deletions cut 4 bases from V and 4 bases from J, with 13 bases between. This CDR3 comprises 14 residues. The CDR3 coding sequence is TGTGCCAGCAGTGGGGGAGGGAGGGCCACTGAAGCTTTCTTT. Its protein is CASSGGGRATEAFF.

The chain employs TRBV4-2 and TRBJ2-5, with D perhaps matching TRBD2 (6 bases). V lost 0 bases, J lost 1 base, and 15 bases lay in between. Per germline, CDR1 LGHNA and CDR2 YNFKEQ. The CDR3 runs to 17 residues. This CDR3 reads CASSQEGGATIQETQYF. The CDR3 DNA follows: TGTGCCAGCAGCCAAGAGGGCGGGGCCACCATCCAAGAGACCCAGTACTTC.

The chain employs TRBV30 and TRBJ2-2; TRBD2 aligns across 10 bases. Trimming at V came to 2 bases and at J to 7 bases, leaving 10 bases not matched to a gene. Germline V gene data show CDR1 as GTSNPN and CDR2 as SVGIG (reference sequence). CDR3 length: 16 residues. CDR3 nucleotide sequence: TGTGCCTGGAGTACCGGAAGCGGGGGGGCCGGCGGGGAGCTGTTTTTT. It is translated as CAWSTGSGGAGGELFF.

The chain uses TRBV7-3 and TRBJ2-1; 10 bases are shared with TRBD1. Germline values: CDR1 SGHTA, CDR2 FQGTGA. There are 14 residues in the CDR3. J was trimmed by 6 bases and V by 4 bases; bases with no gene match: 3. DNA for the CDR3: TGTGCCAGCAGCTCGGGACAGGGGACCAATGAGCAGTTCTTC. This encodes CASSSGQGTNEQFF.

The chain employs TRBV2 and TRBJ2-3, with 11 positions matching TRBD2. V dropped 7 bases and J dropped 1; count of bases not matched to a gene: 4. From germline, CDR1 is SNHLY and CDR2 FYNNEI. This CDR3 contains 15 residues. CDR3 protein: CASNLSGGGTDTQYF. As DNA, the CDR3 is TGTGCCAGCAACCTTAGCGGGGGGGGCACAGATACGCAGTATTTT.

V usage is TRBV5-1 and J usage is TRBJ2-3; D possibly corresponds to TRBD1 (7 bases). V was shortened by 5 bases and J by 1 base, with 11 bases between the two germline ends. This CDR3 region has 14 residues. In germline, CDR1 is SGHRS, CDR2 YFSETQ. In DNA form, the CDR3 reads TGCGCCAGCAGGGAGGGGGCCCGCACAGATACGCAGTATTTT. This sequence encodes CASREGARTDTQYF.

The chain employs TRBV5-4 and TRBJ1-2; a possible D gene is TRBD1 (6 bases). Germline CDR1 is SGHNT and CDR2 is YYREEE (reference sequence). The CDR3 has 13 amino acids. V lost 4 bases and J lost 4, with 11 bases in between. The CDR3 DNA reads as TGTGCCAGCAGCGCGCCACAGGGCTATGGCTACACCTTC. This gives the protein CASSAPQGYGYTF. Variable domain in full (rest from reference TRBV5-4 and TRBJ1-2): ETGVTQSPTHLIKTRGQQVTLRCSSQSGHNTVSWYQQALGQGPQFIFQYYREEENGRGNFPPRFSGLQFPNYSSELNVNALELDDSALYLCASSAPQGYGYTFGSGTRLTVV.

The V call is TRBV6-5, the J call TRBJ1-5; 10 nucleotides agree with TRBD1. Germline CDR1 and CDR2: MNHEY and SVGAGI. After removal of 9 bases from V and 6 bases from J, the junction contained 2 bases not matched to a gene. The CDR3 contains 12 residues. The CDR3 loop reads CARTGGFQPQHF. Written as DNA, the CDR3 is TGTGCCAGGACAGGGGGCTTTCAGCCCCAGCATTTT.

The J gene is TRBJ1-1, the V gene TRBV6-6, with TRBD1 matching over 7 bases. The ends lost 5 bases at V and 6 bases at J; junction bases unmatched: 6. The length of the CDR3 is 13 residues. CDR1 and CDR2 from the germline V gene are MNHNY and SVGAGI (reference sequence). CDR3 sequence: CASSTTGRPEAFF. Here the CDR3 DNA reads TGTGCCAGCAGTACGACAGGGAGACCTGAAGCTTTCTTT.

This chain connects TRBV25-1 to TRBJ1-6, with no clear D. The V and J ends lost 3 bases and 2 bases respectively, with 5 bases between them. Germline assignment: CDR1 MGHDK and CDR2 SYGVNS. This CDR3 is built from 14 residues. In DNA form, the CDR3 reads TGTGCCAGCAGTGAGTCGGCCTATAATTCACCCCTCCACTTT. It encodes CASSESAYNSPLHF.

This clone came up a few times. The CDR3 loop is CSVGDTFTDTQYF. The CDR3 DNA is TGCAGCGTGGGGGACACCTTCACAGATACGCAGTATTTT. The gene calls are TRBV29-1 and TRBJ2-3, with D maybe TRBD1 (6 bases). Trimming took off 6 bases at V and 2 bases at J, with 12 bases between the two ends. CDR1 is SQVTM, CDR2 ANQGSEA, per germline. CDR3 length: 13 residues.